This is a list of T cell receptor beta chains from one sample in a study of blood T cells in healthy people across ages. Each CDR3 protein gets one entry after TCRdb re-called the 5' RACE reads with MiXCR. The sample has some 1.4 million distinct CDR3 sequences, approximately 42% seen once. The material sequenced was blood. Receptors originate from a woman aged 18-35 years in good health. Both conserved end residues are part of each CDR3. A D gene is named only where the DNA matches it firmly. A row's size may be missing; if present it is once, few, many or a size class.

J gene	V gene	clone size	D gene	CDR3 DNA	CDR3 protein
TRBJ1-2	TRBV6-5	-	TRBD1	TGTGCCAGCAGACCCGGACAGGTGTATGGCTACACCTTC	CASRPGQVYGYTF
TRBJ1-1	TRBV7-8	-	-	TGTGCCAGCAGCTTGTCGGCTGGAGCTTTCTTT	CASSLSAGAFF
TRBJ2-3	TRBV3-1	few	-	TGTGCCAGCAGCCAAGAGTCGCCCTCTAGCACAGATACGCAGTATTTT	CASSQESPSSTDTQYF
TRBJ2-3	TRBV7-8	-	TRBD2	TGTGCCAGCAGCCCGACCCTAGCGGGGTTCACAGATACGCAGTATTTT	CASSPTLAGFTDTQYF
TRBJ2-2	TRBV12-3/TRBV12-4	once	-	TGTGCCAGCGGAACAGGAATCTCCACCGGGGAGCTGTTTTTT	CASGTGISTGELFF
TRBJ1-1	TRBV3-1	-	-	TGTGCCAGCAGCCCGAAGGGAGGGTCTAGCACTGAAGCTTTCTTT	CASSPKGGSSTEAFF
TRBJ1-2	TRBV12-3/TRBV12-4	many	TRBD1	TGTGCCAGCAGGGGACCGGGACAGACAGGCGGCTACACCTTC	CASRGPGQTGGYTF
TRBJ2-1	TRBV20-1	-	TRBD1	TGCAGTCAGGGGGCGATCCTTTTCAATGAGCAGTTCTTC	CSQGAILFNEQFF
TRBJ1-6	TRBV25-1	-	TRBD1	TGTGCCAGCAGTCAAAGACAGGGGTCTTCACCCCTCCACTTT	CASSQRQGSSPLHF
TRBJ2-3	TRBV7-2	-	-	TGTGCCAGCAGCTTGGATTCTAGCCCCAGCACAGATACGCAGTATTTT	CASSLDSSPSTDTQYF
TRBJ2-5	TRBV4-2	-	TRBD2	TGTGTCAGCAGCCGAGAACTAGCGTCCGATGAGCAGTACTTC	CVSSRELASDEQYF
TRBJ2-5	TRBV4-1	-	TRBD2	TGCGCCAGCAGCCAAGATGTAGCGGGGACGGACGAGACCCAGTACTTC	CASSQDVAGTDETQYF
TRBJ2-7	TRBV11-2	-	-	TGTGCCAGCAGCTTAGACTTCCGAGGGAGTCCGACCCACTACGAGCAGTACTTC	CASSLDFRGSPTHYEQYF
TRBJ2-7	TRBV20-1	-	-	TGCTGTGCTAGAGACATCCTCGGAGACGAGCAGTACTTC	CCARDILGDEQYF
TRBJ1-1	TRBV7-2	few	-	TGTGCCAGCAGCCCTCTGGGGGGACACACTGAAGCTTTCTTT	CASSPLGGHTEAFF
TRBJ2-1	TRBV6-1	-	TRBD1	TGTGCCAGCAGTCCTTTTGACAGGGAAAATGAGCAGTTCTTC	CASSPFDRENEQFF
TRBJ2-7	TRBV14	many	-	TGTGCCAGCAGCCAAGGTAGTGCGGGGAACGAGCAGTACTTC	CASSQGSAGNEQYF
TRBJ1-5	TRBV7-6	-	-	TGTGCCAGCAGCTTAAGCGAGGGTGGCAATCAGCCCCAGCATTTT	CASSLSEGGNQPQHF
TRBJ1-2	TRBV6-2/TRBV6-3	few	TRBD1	TGTGCCAGCAGTGATAACACCGGGACAGGGAAAGATGGCTACACCTTC	CASSDNTGTGKDGYTF
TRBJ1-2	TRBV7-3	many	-	TGTGCCAGCAGTTCGGGAATGGTTCAATATGGCTACACCTTC	CASSSGMVQYGYTF
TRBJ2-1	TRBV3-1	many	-	TGTGCCAGCAGCCAAGTCGTGGCTAGCGGAGGGGGTGAGCAGTTCTTC	CASSQVVASGGGEQFF
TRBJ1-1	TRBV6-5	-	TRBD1	TGTGCCAGCAGTCGGGGACAGGCGGGTACTGAAGCTTTCTTT	CASSRGQAGTEAFF
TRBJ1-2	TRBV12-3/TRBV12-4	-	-	TGTGCCAGCAGAACCCCCGGCGCTAACTATGGCTACACCTTC	CASRTPGANYGYTF
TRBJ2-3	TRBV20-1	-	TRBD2	TGCAGTGCTAGAGATCACGAGCGGGGAACAGATACGCAGTATTTT	CSARDHERGTDTQYF
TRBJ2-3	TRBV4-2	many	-	TGTGCCAGCAGCCAAGGGGCTACAGATACGCAGTATTTT	CASSQGATDTQYF
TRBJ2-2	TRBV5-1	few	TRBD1	TGCGCCAGCAGCTTCCAACAGGGGACCGGGGAGCTGTTTTTT	CASSFQQGTGELFF
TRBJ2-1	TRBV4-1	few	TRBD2	TGCGCCAGCAGCCAAGGCCCGGGGCGGGGGTGGAAAAATGAGCAGTTCTTC	CASSQGPGRGWKNEQFF
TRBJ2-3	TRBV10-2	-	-	TGCGCCAGCAGTCCGGGACCCCAGGAAGTGTGGTATTTT	CASSPGPQEVWYF
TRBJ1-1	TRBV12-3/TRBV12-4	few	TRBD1	TGTGCCACCTCCTGGGCAGGGGGTAGTACCACTGAAGCTTTCTTT	CATSWAGGSTTEAFF
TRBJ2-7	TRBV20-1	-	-	TGCAGTGCCCCTGGCGGGGGCCCCTACGAGCAGTACTTC	CSAPGGGPYEQYF
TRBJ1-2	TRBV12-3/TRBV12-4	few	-	TGTGCCAGCAGTCCGGGGGGGAGTAGAGCCGCCCTATTGAGCTACACCTTC	CASSPGGSRAALLSYTF